The sequence of this T cell receptor (beta chain) was determined in a study of blood T cell repertoires in COVID-19. CDR1 LNHDA and CDR2 SQIVND come from the germline V gene (reference sequence). The CDR3 sequence is 12 residues long. V was cut by 0 bases and J by 7 bases, with 4 bases left in between. The repertoire was sequenced with immunoSEQ multiplex PCR; TCRdb's copy has only in-frame clones and lacks some. Of about 76,000 clones listed, around 90% are singletons. This chain uses TRBV19 with TRBJ1-5; D is unresolved. The origin of this receptor is a human donor in a cohort sampled during active COVID-19. The material sequenced was peripheral blood. The CDR3 bases are TGTGCCAGTAGTATAGAGAGACAGCCCCAGCATTTT. Encoded protein: CASSIERQPQHF.